This T cell receptor beta chain was sequenced during a study of long-term antiretroviral therapy in people with HIV. The CDR3 is 15 amino acids. Researchers report immunoSEQ v3.0 was run at survey level. Measured with immunoSEQ multiplex PCR; TCRdb has only the in-frame clones, and not every one. The sample gives about 25,000 clones, about 92% of which show up once; approximately 8.5% is in the top ten. Study-level points and caveats: Regardless of time point, clones expanded before ART dominated the repertoire. Control repertoires displayed wider CDR3 length ranges than the HIV repertoires. Diversity increased after ART yet remained lower than in transplant donor controls. No data on ART adherence, viral resistance or therapy changes.

As regards this clone: Its antigen remains unidentified.

The chain is built from TRBV21-1 and TRBJ2-5; TRBD1, the table's D call, lacks a check against the DNA. TRBV21-1 is described as a pseudogene. Sequencing was performed on unsorted PBMCs, taken 7.6 years after starting antiretroviral therapy. This TCR derives from a middle-aged woman with HIV. CDR3 sequence (DNA): TGTGCCAGCAGCACTCGATCCAGGGTCGAAGAGACCCAGTACTTC. Protein sequence: CASSTRSRVEETQYF.